Listed here is a single T cell receptor beta chain. Its specificity is not known. Profiled with immunoSEQ multiplex PCR; TCRdb holds only in-frame clones, not every one. The sample holds more than 110,000 clones; approximately 94% are singletons and the top ten take about 1.7%. These data originate in a study of cytomegalovirus exposure and HLA in healthy donors. The study's findings and limits: CMV antigen specificity of a few CMV-associated chains was confirmed in vitro. The study found most TCR sequences rare, yet found some public TCRs in many donors.

Unmatched junction bases numbered 9, after V lost 5 bases and J lost 1 base. Germline lookup yields CDR1 SGHAT and CDR2 FQNNGV. The CDR3 sequence is 16 residues long. The sequence was obtained from a young man in good health and CMV-seropositive. The source material was PBMCs. J is TRBJ2-7 and V is TRBV11-2, with 9 bases aligning to TRBD2. This CDR3 reads CASSAISGRASYEQYF. The CDR3 coding sequence is TGTGCCAGCAGCGCTATTAGCGGGAGAGCTTCCTACGAGCAGTACTTC.